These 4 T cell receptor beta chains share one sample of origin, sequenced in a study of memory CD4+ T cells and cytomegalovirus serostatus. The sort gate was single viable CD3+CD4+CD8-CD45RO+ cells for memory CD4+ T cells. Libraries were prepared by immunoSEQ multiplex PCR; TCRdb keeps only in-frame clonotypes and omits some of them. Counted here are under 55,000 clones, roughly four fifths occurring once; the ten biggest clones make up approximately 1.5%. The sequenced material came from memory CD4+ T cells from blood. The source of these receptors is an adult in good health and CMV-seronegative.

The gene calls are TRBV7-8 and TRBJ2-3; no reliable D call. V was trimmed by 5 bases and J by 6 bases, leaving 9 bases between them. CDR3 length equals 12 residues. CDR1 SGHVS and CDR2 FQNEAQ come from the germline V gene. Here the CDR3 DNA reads TGTGCCAGCAGCCTCCAAGGGGATACGCAGTATTTT. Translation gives CASSLQGDTQYF.

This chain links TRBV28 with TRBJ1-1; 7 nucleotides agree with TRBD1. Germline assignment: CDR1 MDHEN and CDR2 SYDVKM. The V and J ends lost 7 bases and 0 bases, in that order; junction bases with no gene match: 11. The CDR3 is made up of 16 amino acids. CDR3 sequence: CASKAEGALLNTEAFF. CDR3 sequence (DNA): TGTGCCAGCAAAGCTGAGGGGGCGCTCCTGAACACTGAAGCTTTCTTT.

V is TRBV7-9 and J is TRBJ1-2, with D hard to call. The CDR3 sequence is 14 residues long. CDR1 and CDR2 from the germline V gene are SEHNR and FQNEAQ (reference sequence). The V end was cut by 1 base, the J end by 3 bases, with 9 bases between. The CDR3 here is CASSLDRRDYGYTF. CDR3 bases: TGTGCCAGCAGCTTAGATCGGCGGGACTATGGCTACACCTTC.

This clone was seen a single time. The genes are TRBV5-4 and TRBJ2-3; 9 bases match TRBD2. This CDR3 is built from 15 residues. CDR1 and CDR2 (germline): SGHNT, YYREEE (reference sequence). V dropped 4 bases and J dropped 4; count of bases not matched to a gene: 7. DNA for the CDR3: TGTGCCAGCAGCCGTAGCGGGAGTGTCGCAGATACGCAGTATTTT. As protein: CASSRSGSVADTQYF.